Presented here are 28 T cell receptor beta chains from one specimen sequenced in a study of human T cells and chemical hapten exposure. TCRdb reanalysed the RACE reads using MiXCR and keeps one entry per CDR3 protein. The sample consists of about 130,000 distinct CDR3 sequences, 9% to 10% of them appearing once. Time point reported: healthy volunteer bleed at 2 weeks. Whole blood, unfractionated, served as the material for total RNA extraction. The source material was whole blood. The origin of the receptors is a male donor in good health. Some clones in this sample may be carry-over from other donors' samples.

The chain links TRBV5-1 to TRBJ2-5, with 10 bases matching TRBD2. The CDR3 is made up of 15 amino acids. In germline, CDR1 is SGHRS, CDR2 YFSETQ. V was pared by 0 bases and J by 4 bases, with 3 bases of the junction left unmatched. CDR3 sequence (DNA): TGCGCCAGCAGCTTGGAGCTAGCGGGAGTAGAGACCCAGTACTTC. Protein product: CASSLELAGVETQYF.

This clonotype was picked up many times. The CDR3 nucleotides read TGTGCCAGCAGTGATAGGTTGTACTCCTACGAGCAGTACTTC. Translating gives CASSDRLYSYEQYF. The rearrangement uses TRBV25-1 and TRBJ2-7; unclear D gene. CDR1 and CDR2 from the germline V gene are MGHDK and SYGVNS. Trimming shortened V by 3 bases and J by 0 bases, and 9 bases separated the two germline ends. This CDR3 is built from 14 residues.

This chain's CDR3 is CASSPSHGTGDQPQHF. The DNA of the CDR3 is TGTGCCAGTAGTCCCTCCCACGGGACAGGGGATCAGCCCCAGCATTTT. The V call is TRBV19, the J call TRBJ1-5; 10 nucleotides line up with TRBD1. Germline CDR1 is LNHDA and CDR2 is SQIVND (reference sequence). This CDR3 region has 16 residues. J gave up 5 bases and V 5 bases, and 9 bases lay outside the gene matches.

The gene calls are TRBV16 and TRBJ1-5, with 8 bases matching TRBD1. Germline V gene sequence: CDR1 KGHSY, CDR2 FQNENV. The CDR3 covers 15 residues. The V segment lost 2 bases and the J segment 4 bases; nucleotides outside the gene matches: 4. CDR3 sequence reads: CASSQGRQGNQPQHF. The CDR3 DNA is TGTGCCAGCAGCCAAGGGAGACAGGGGAATCAGCCCCAGCATTTT.

This clonotype was counted ten times or more. The genes are TRBV6-5 and TRBJ1-4; tentatively, D is TRBD1 (6 bases). Germline V gene data show CDR1 as MNHEY and CDR2 as SVGAGI. Trimming left V 5 bases short and J 0 bases short, with 10 bases between. The CDR3 is 15 residues long. The CDR3 protein is CASSRDRSTNEKLFF. The CDR3 DNA reads as TGTGCCAGCAGTCGTGACAGGTCAACTAATGAAAAACTGTTTTTT.

This clonotype was observed many times. The chain employs TRBV10-1 and TRBJ2-7; D is unresolved. V shed 3 bases and J shed 1 base, with 13 bases lying between them. The CDR3 totals 15 residues. Germline CDR1 is WNHNN and CDR2 is SYGVQD (reference sequence). The CDR3 is CASSDLIDGSYEQYF. CDR3 DNA: TGCGCCAGCAGTGACTTAATCGACGGATCCTACGAGCAGTACTTC.

The rearrangement links TRBV14 to TRBJ1-3; 7 nucleotides align to TRBD1. CDR3 length: 16 amino acids. With V trimmed by 5 bases and J by 1 base, 8 bases remained unmatched. The V gene's germline CDR1 is SGHDN and CDR2 FVKESK. In nucleotides, the CDR3 is TGTGCCAGCAGCACCCCCGACAGGGCTTCTGGAAACACCATATATTTT. Translated: CASSTPDRASGNTIYF.

This clonotype came up many times. This chain connects TRBV7-9 to TRBJ2-4; no clear D. The CDR3 length is 15 residues. Germline lookup yields CDR1 SEHNR and CDR2 FQNEAQ (reference sequence). The ends were cut back, 1 base at V and 0 bases at J, with 7 bases in the middle. This chain's CDR3 is CASSLVSLAKNIQYF. CDR3 sequence (DNA): TGTGCCAGCAGCTTAGTCAGCCTAGCCAAAAACATTCAGTACTTC.

This sequence joins TRBV12-3 or TRBV12-4 and TRBJ2-3; D is unresolved. V lost 2 bases, J lost 1 base, and 10 bases lay in between. The CDR3 is made up of 15 amino acids. This CDR3 is CASSLSRPGTDTQYF. The CDR3 DNA reads as TGTGCCAGCAGTTTAAGCAGGCCCGGCACAGATACGCAGTATTTT.

In its sample, this clonotype was seen many times. This chain connects TRBV2 to TRBJ2-1; 10 bases map to TRBD2. The CDR3 has 16 residues. Germline lookup yields CDR1 SNHLY and CDR2 FYNNEI. V lost 2 bases, J lost 4 bases, and 5 bases stayed unmatched. The CDR3 loop reads CASSEWTSGLYNEQFF. In nucleotides, the CDR3 is TGTGCCAGCAGTGAATGGACTAGCGGCCTTTACAATGAGCAGTTCTTC.

This clonotype was detected many times. The chain combines TRBV6-1 with TRBJ1-4; D may be TRBD1 (6 bases). This CDR3 is built from 17 residues. V was shortened by 0 bases and J by 0 bases, with 11 bases between the two germline ends. Germline-derived CDR1 and CDR2 are MNHNS and SASEGT. The CDR3 here is CASSEARGRSTNEKLFF. The CDR3 nucleotides read TGTGCCAGCAGTGAAGCGAGGGGGAGATCAACTAATGAAAAACTGTTTTTT.

In this sample, this clonotype turned up many times. The J gene is TRBJ1-2, the V gene TRBV12-3 or TRBV12-4; 9 bases align to TRBD1. After removal of 5 bases from V and 0 bases from J, the junction contained 7 bases not matched to a gene. The length of the CDR3 is 16 residues. The CDR3 loop is CASSGQGTFPNYGYTF. As DNA, the CDR3 is TGTGCCAGCAGTGGACAGGGGACCTTTCCTAACTATGGCTACACCTTC.

This clonotype appeared a few times. This sequence joins TRBV10-3 and TRBJ1-6, with D hard to call. The CDR3 is 14 amino acids. V shed 6 bases and J shed 8 bases, with 14 bases lying between them. CDR1 ENHRY and CDR2 SYGVKD come from the germline V gene. The CDR3 loop reads CAIRTTQVDSPLHF. The CDR3 DNA reads as TGTGCCATCAGGACGACTCAAGTCGATTCACCCCTCCACTTT.

This clonotype was seen only a few times. This rearrangement joins TRBV29-1 to TRBJ2-3; 9 bases match TRBD1. Germline lookup yields CDR1 SQVTM and CDR2 ANQGSEA. Losses at the gene ends were 6 bases for V and 0 bases for J; bases not matched to a gene: 10. CDR3 length: 16 residues. This chain's CDR3 is CSVETGGPPSTDTQYF. As DNA, the CDR3 is TGCAGCGTGGAGACAGGGGGACCCCCTAGCACAGATACGCAGTATTTT.

V and J are TRBV5-4 and TRBJ1-1; D gene uncertain. V was cut by 3 bases and J by 6 bases, with 12 bases left in between. CDR3 length: 13 amino acids. CDR1 and CDR2 from the germline V gene are SGHNT and YYREEE (reference sequence). The CDR3 spells CASSSWMGSEAFF. The CDR3 DNA reads as TGTGCCAGCAGCTCCTGGATGGGGTCTGAAGCTTTCTTT.

This clonotype has just a few counts. The V gene is TRBV5-4, the J gene TRBJ2-3, with 9 nucleotides matching TRBD1. The CDR3 is 15 residues long. V lost 5 bases and J lost 1; bases outside the gene matches: 5. Germline V lookup: CDR1 SGHNT, CDR2 YYREEE (reference sequence). CDR3 DNA: TGTGCCAGCAGGTGGGGACAGGGAGGCACAGATACGCAGTATTTT. The encoded protein is CASRWGQGGTDTQYF.

This clonotype has ten or more counts. This chain uses TRBV25-1 with TRBJ2-7; TRBD1 or TRBD2 may be the D gene (5 bases each). The CDR3 extends over 13 amino acids. Deletions cut 3 bases from V and 4 bases from J, with 10 bases between. CDR1 is MGHDK and CDR2 is SYGVNS in the germline V gene. The CDR3 reads CASSDLRGYEQYF. The CDR3, as DNA: TGTGCCAGCAGTGATCTGAGGGGTTACGAGCAGTACTTC.

In this sample, this clonotype turned up many times. The rearrangement joins TRBV27 to TRBJ1-1, with unresolved D. V was pared by 6 bases and J by 10 bases, with 21 bases between. Germline V gives CDR1 MNHEY, CDR2 SMNVEV (reference sequence). This CDR3 has 14 residues. CDR3 in DNA: TGTGCCAGCAGGATAAGGAAGGAGGCCCGAGGAGCTTTCTTT. Translating gives CASRIRKEARGAFF.

V gene TRBV29-1 combines with J gene TRBJ1-1, with TRBD1 matching 8 bases. V lost 5 bases to trimming and J lost 2 bases; unmatched junction nucleotides: 10. This CDR3 has 15 residues. Germline values: CDR1 SQVTM, CDR2 ANQGSEA. The CDR3 region has the DNA TGCAGCGTTTCGCCGGGCAGGGGGCCTAACACTGAAGCTTTCTTT. It encodes CSVSPGRGPNTEAFF.

The V gene is TRBV3-1, the J gene TRBJ1-1, with TRBD1 matching over 9 bases. From germline, CDR1 is LGHDT and CDR2 YNNKEL (reference sequence). J gave up 11 bases and V 0 bases, and 13 bases lay outside the gene matches. CDR3 length: 16 residues. The CDR3 nucleotides read TGTGCCAGCAGCCAAGATACGGGACAGGGACCCCGGCGGGCTTTCTTT. Its protein is CASSQDTGQGPRRAFF.

This clonotype has only a few counts. One end of the junction fails to match germline, which may point to a read error. DNA for the CDR3: TGCAGCGCTAGCTTGCCGAACTATGGCTACACCTTC. Its translation is CSASLPNYGYTF. The rearrangement links TRBV20-1 to TRBJ1-2; D is ambiguous. The germline V gene encodes CDR1 DFQATT and CDR2 SNEGSKA (reference sequence). There are 12 residues in the CDR3.

The chain links TRBV5-1 to TRBJ1-1; D gene uncertain. This CDR3 region has 15 residues. The ends were cut back, 2 bases at V and 0 bases at J, with 11 bases in the middle. From germline, CDR1 is SGHRS and CDR2 YFSETQ. CDR3 in amino acids: CASSLNPQVNTEAFF. As DNA, the CDR3 is TGCGCCAGCAGCTTAAACCCGCAGGTGAACACTGAAGCTTTCTTT.

The chain employs TRBV11-2 and TRBJ2-2; no definite D call. Trimming shortened V by 8 bases and J by 1 base, and 11 bases separated the two germline ends. There are 14 residues in the CDR3. The germline CDR1 and CDR2 sequences are SGHAT and FQNNGV. The CDR3 region has the DNA TGTGCCAGCGGTCCCCTAAAGAACACCGGGGAGCTGTTTTTT. Protein: CASGPLKNTGELFF.

The V and J genes are TRBV7-9 and TRBJ2-7; the match to TRBD2 covers 9 bases. The V gene's germline CDR1 is SEHNR and CDR2 FQNEAQ (reference sequence). The V gene end was trimmed by 5 bases and the J gene end by 0 bases; junction bases not matched to a gene: 5. This CDR3 is built from 15 residues. Here the CDR3 reads CASSPGLAISYEQYF. The CDR3 DNA follows: TGTGCCAGCAGCCCGGGACTAGCCATCTCCTACGAGCAGTACTTC.

At least ten counts were recorded for this clonotype. V is TRBV29-1 and J is TRBJ2-4; a possible D gene is TRBD2 (5 bases). This CDR3 region has 13 residues. Germline V gives CDR1 SQVTM, CDR2 ANQGSEA. Trimming left V 2 bases short and J 6 bases short, with 11 bases between. This CDR3 reads CSVERGERNIQYF. The CDR3 nucleotides are TGCAGCGTTGAACGGGGAGAAAGAAACATTCAGTACTTC.

The chain combines TRBV7-9 with TRBJ2-1; TRBD1 or TRBD2 may be the D gene (6 bases each). The germline CDR1 and CDR2 sequences are SEHNR and FQNEAQ (reference sequence). This CDR3 is 17 amino acids long. V was clipped by 5 bases and J by 3 bases, with 20 bases between them. The CDR3 nucleotides read TGTGCCAGCAGCACCGGGGGACTCGCGGGACACTACAATGAGCAGTTCTTC. Encoded protein: CASSTGGLAGHYNEQFF.

This clonotype has a handful of counts. The gene calls are TRBV4-2 and TRBJ1-4; D is ambiguous. The length of the CDR3 is 13 residues. CDR1 LGHNA and CDR2 YNFKEQ come from the germline V gene. Trimming cost V 0 bases and J 13 bases, with 12 bases left between them. CDR3 region: CASSQDRRPGLFF. The CDR3 nucleotides read TGTGCCAGCAGCCAAGATCGGCGGCCAGGACTGTTTTTT.

This chain joins TRBV20-1 and TRBJ1-1; D gene unclear. The germline CDR1 and CDR2 sequences are DFQATT and SNEGSKA (reference sequence). CDR3 length: 12 amino acids. V was trimmed by 0 bases and J by 10 bases, leaving 12 bases between them. The CDR3 region is CSARDWISSAFF. DNA of the CDR3: TGCAGTGCTAGAGATTGGATATCTTCAGCTTTCTTT.